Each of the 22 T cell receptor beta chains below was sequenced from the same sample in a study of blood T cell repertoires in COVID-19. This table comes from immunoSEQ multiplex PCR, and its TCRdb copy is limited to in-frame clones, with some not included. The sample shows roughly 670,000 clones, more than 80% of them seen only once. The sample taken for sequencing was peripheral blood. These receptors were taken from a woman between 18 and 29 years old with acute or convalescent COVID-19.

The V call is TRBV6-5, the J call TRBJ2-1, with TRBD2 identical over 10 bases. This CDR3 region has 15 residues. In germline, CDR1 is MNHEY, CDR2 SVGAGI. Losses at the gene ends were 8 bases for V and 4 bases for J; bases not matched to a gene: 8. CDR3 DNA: TGTGCCAGCTTAAGCGGGGGGGCGGGATACAATGAGCAGTTCTTC. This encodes CASLSGGAGYNEQFF.

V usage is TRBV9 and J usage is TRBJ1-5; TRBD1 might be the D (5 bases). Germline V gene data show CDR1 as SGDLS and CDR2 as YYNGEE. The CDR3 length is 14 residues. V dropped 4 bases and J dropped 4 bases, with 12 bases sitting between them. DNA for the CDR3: TGTGCCAGCAGCCTAGTTGGGGGGAATCAGCCCCAGCATTTT. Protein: CASSLVGGNQPQHF.

CDR3 protein: CASSQSRVLTYGYTF. The CDR3 coding sequence is TGCGCCAGCAGTCAATCTCGGGTATTAACTTATGGCTACACCTTC. V and J are TRBV23-1 and TRBJ1-2; D ambiguous. TRBV23-1 is an ORF; its function is uncertain. With 0 bases removed from V and 5 bases from J, the gap between germline ends came to 13 bases. The CDR3 loop spans 15 amino acids.

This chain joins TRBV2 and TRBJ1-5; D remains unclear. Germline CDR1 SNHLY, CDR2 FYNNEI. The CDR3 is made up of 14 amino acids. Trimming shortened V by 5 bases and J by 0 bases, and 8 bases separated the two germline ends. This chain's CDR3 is CASSHRYSNQPQHF. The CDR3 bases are TGTGCCAGCAGTCACAGATATAGCAATCAGCCCCAGCATTTT.

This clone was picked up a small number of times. CDR3 in DNA: TGCGCCAGCAGCCATACCGGGACAGGTAGCTACGAGCAGTACTTC. It encodes CASSHTGTGSYEQYF. V is TRBV4-1 and J is TRBJ2-7, with 8 bases lining up with TRBD1. Germline CDR1 reads MGHRA; CDR2 reads YSYEKL. This CDR3 has 15 amino acids. The J segment lost 3 bases and the V segment lost 3 bases, leaving 7 bases of the junction unmatched.

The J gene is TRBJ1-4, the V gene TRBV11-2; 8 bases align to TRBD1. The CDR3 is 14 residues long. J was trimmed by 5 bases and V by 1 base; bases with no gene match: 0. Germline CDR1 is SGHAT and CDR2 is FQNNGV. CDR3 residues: CASSLGTGNEKLFF. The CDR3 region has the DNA TGTGCCAGCAGCTTAGGGACAGGGAATGAAAAACTGTTTTTT.

The CDR3 bases are TGCGCCAGCAGCTTAACTGGCGGGGGAGAAAAACTGTTTTTT. Translation gives CASSLTGGGEKLFF. The rearrangement joins TRBV5-1 to TRBJ1-4; TRBD1 is a possible D gene (5 bases). The CDR3 spans 14 residues. Germline lookup yields CDR1 SGHRS and CDR2 YFSETQ. The germline V and J ends were trimmed by 2 bases and 8 bases, with 13 bases remaining between them.

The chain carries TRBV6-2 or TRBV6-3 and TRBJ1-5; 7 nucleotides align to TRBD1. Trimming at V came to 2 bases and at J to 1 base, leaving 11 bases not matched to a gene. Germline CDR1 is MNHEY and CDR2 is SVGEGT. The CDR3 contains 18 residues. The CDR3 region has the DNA TGTGCCAGCAGTTACGTTGTAGGGGGCACGGGGAGCAATCAGCCCCAGCATTTT. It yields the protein CASSYVVGGTGSNQPQHF.

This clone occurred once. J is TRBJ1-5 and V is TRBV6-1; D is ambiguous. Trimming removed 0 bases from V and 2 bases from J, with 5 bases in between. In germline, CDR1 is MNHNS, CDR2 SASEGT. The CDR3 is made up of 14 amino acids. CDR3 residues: CASSEAQGNQPQHF. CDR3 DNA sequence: TGTGCCAGCAGTGAAGCCCAGGGCAATCAGCCCCAGCATTTT.

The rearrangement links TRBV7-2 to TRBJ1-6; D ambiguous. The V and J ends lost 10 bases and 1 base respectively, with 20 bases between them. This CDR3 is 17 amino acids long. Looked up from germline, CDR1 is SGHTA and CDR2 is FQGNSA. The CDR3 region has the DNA TGTGCCACCAAAGGGAGGATTTCGGGTTCCTATAATTCACCCCTCCACTTT. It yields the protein CATKGRISGSYNSPLHF.

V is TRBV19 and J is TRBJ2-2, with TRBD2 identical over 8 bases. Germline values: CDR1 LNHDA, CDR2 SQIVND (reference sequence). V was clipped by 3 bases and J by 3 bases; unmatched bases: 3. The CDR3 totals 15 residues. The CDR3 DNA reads TGTGCCAGTAGTATTGTGCGGGGGGACACCGGGGAGCTGTTTTTT. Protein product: CASSIVRGDTGELFF.

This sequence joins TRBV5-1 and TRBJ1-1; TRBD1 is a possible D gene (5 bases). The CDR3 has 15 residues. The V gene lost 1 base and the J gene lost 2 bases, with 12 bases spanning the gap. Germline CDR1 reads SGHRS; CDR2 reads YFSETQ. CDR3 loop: CASSLRGTGNTEAFF. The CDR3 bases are TGCGCCAGCAGCTTGAGAGGGACTGGTAACACTGAAGCTTTCTTT.

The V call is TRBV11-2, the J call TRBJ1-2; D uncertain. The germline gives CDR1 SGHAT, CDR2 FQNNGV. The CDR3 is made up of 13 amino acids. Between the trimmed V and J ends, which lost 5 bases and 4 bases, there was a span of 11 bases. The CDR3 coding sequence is TGTGCCAGCAGCGTCCAGATTTCCTATGGCTACACCTTC. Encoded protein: CASSVQISYGYTF.

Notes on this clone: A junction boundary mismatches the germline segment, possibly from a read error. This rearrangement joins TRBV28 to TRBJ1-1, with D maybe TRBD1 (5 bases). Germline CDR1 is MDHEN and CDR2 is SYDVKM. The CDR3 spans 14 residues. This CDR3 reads CASSPTFGCSGAKF. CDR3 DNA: TGTGCCAGCAGTCCCACGTTTGGGTGTAGCGGGGCTAAATTT.

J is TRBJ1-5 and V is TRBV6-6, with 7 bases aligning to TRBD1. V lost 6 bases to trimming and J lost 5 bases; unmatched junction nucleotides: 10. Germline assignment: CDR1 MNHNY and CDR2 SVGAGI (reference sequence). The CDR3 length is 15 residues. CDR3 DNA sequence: TGTGCCAGCAGACCTAACCGGGACAGCTATCAGCCCCAGCATTTT. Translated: CASRPNRDSYQPQHF.

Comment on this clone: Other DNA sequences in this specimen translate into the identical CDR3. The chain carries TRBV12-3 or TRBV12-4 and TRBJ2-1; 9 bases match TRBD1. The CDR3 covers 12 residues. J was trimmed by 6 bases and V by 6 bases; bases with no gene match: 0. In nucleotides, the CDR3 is TGTGCCAGCAGGGACAGGGGCAATGAGCAGTTCTTC. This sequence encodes CASRDRGNEQFF.

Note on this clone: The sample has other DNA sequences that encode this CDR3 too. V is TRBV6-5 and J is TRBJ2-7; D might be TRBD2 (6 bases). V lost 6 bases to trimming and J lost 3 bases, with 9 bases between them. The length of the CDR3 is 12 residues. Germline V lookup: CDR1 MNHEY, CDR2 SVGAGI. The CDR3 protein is CASRGGNYEQYF. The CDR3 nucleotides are TGTGCCAGCAGGGGGGGTAACTACGAGCAGTACTTC.

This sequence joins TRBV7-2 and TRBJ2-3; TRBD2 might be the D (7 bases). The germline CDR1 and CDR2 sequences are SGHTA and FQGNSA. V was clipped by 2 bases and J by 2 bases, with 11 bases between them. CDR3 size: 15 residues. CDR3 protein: CASSLKAGATDTQYF. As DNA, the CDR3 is TGTGCCAGCAGCTTAAAGGCGGGGGCCACAGATACGCAGTATTTT. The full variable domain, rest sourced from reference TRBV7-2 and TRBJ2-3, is GAGVSQSPSNKVTEKGKDVELRCDPISGHTALYWYRQSLGQGLEFLIYFQGNSAPDKSGLPSDRFSAERTGGSVSTLTIQRTQQEDSAVYLCASSLKAGATDTQYFGPGTRLTVL.

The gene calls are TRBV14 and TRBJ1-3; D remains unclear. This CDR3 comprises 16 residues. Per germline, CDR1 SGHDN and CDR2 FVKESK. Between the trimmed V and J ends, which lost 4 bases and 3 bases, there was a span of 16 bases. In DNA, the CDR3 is TGTGCCAGCAGCCTTAGGAGGCCTTGGGGTGGAAACACCATATATTTT. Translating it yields CASSLRRPWGGNTIYF.

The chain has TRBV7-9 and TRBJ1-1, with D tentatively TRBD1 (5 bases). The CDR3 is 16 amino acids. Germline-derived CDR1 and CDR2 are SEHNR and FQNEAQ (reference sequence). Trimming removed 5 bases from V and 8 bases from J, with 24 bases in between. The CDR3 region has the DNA TGTGCCAGCAGCGCACTTCATCCTACTCAGGGAGGGGAAGCTTTCTTT. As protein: CASSALHPTQGGEAFF.

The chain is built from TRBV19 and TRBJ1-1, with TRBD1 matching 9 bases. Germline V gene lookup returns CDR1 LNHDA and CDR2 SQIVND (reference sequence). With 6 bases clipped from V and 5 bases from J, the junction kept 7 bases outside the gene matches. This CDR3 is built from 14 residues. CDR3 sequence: CASRTRDRETEAFF. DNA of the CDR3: TGTGCCAGTAGAACCCGGGACAGGGAAACTGAAGCTTTCTTT.

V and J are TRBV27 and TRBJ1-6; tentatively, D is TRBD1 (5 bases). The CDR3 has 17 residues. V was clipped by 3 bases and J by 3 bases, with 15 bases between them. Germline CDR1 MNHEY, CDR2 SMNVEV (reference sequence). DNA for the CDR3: TGTGCCAGCAGTTTCCGGACATCCGAATTCTATAATTCACCCCTCCACTTT. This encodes CASSFRTSEFYNSPLHF.